The 28 T cell receptor beta chains below were found in one sample sequenced in a study of T-cell reconstitution after alpha-beta-depleted transplantation in children. TCRbeta library preparation incorporated unique molecular identifiers. TCRdb called the PCR reads again in MiXCR, with one record for every CDR3 protein. The sample consists of 700,000 to 850,000 distinct CDR3 sequences, under 20% of them appearing once. The sample consisted of PBMCs, mostly from graft donor cells, taken 360 days after TCRalphabeta/CD19-depleted stem cell transplant. The receptors originated from a male patient younger than 18 who had a stem cell transplant for acute lymphoblastic leukemia, so the T cells may come from the graft donor.

The rearrangement joins TRBV25-1 to TRBJ2-5; 9 positions match TRBD2. Trimming cost V 1 base and J 1 base; bases outside gene matches: 4. CDR1 and CDR2 (germline): MGHDK, SYGVNS. The CDR3 contains 16 residues. The CDR3 region has the DNA TGTGCCAGCAGTGAATTGGCACTAGCGGGCCAAGAGACCCAGTACTTC. Translating it yields CASSELALAGQETQYF.

This clonotype turned up a few times. The CDR3 region has the DNA TGCGCCAGCAGCCCGGACAGGGGATTCGAGCAGTACTTC. Its protein is CASSPDRGFEQYF. V gene TRBV5-1 combines with J gene TRBJ2-7, with 9 bases fitting TRBD1. Trimming took 4 bases from V and 6 from J; bases not matched to a gene: 5. Germline assignment: CDR1 SGHRS and CDR2 YFSETQ. The CDR3 runs 13 residues.

This clonotype was seen a few times. CDR3: CSASWDRGYEQYF. The DNA of the CDR3 is TGCAGTGCTAGTTGGGACAGAGGCTACGAGCAGTACTTC. V usage is TRBV20-1 and J usage is TRBJ2-7, with 7 positions matching TRBD1. Germline CDR1 DFQATT, CDR2 SNEGSKA (reference sequence). The CDR3 totals 13 residues. V lost 3 bases and J lost 3; bases outside the gene matches: 5.

The rearrangement uses TRBV2 and TRBJ2-7; D might be TRBD2 (6 bases). V shed 6 bases and J shed 3 bases, with 18 bases lying between them. The CDR3 has 15 residues. The germline V gene has CDR1 SNHLY and CDR2 FYNNEI. CDR3 nucleotide sequence: TGTGCCAGCAGAACAGGAGGGAGTAGGGGCTACGAGCAGTACTTC. Its protein is CASRTGGSRGYEQYF. Based on the CDR3 plus reference TRBV2 and TRBJ2-7, the full variable domain is EPEVTQTPSHQVTQMGQEVILRCVPISNHLYFYWYRQILGQKVEFLVSFYNNEISEKSEIFDDQFSVERPDGSNFTLKIRSTKLEDSAMYFCASRTGGSRGYEQYFGPGTRLTVT.

The sample holds many counts of this clonotype. The rearrangement joins TRBV5-6 to TRBJ2-5; 10 bases match TRBD2. The germline CDR1 and CDR2 sequences are SGHDT and YYEEEE. J gave up 0 bases and V 2 bases, and 4 bases lay outside the gene matches. The CDR3 runs 16 residues. CDR3 residues: CASSFLAGAHQETQYF. CDR3 DNA: TGTGCCAGCAGCTTTCTAGCGGGAGCACACCAAGAGACCCAGTACTTC. Based on the CDR3 plus reference TRBV5-6 and TRBJ2-5, the full variable domain is DAGVTQSPTHLIKTRGQQVTLRCSPKSGHDTVSWYQQALGQGPQFIFQYYEEEERQRGNFPDRFSGHQFPNYSSELNVNALLLGDSALYLCASSFLAGAHQETQYFGPGTRLLVL.

The chain carries TRBV5-1 and TRBJ1-1; D possibly corresponds to TRBD1 (6 bases). This CDR3 spans 13 amino acids. Germline V lookup: CDR1 SGHRS, CDR2 YFSETQ. V lost 4 bases and J 6 bases, leaving 13 bases between the germline ends. In DNA form, the CDR3 reads TGCGCCAGCAGCCTAGAGGGACAATCTGAAGCTTTCTTT. Its protein product is CASSLEGQSEAFF.

This clonotype was found many times. This chain connects TRBV5-1 to TRBJ2-1; D gene uncertain. V lost 4 bases, J lost 6 bases, and 23 bases lay in between. The CDR3 is 17 residues long. Germline loops: CDR1 SGHRS, CDR2 YFSETQ. The CDR3 nucleotides are TGCGCCAGCAGCGCAAACGGAAGACTCCTACTAAGCAATGAGCAGTTCTTC. This codes for CASSANGRLLLSNEQFF.

This clonotype was counted between two and nine times. The gene calls are TRBV18 and TRBJ1-6; D not certain. Trimming cost V 0 bases and J 10 bases, with 13 bases left between them. In germline, CDR1 is KGHSH, CDR2 LQKENI. This CDR3 is built from 15 residues. Written as DNA, the CDR3 is TGTGCCAGCTCACCACCGGTTACAGAGGGATCACCCCTCCACTTT. Its protein product is CASSPPVTEGSPLHF.

A few counts support this clonotype. The chain carries TRBV20-1 and TRBJ1-1, with D possibly matching TRBD1 (6 bases). Germline V gene lookup returns CDR1 DFQATT and CDR2 SNEGSKA (reference sequence). This CDR3 is 14 amino acids long. The ends were cut back, 0 bases at V and 6 bases at J, with 14 bases in the middle. The CDR3 coding sequence is TGCAGTGCTAGAGATCTTAGCGGGGGCGCTGAAGCTTTCTTT. This codes for CSARDLSGGAEAFF.

The chain carries TRBV7-2 and TRBJ2-7; the match to TRBD1 covers 7 bases. V was clipped by 0 bases and J by 2 bases; unmatched bases: 4. The CDR3 runs to 15 residues. Germline values: CDR1 SGHTA, CDR2 FQGNSA. CDR3 bases: TGTGCCAGCAGCTTAGCGGGACAGATTCCCTACGAGCAGTACTTC. Protein sequence: CASSLAGQIPYEQYF.

In its sample, this clonotype was seen many times. V is TRBV9 and J is TRBJ2-6; D uncertain. CDR1 and CDR2 (germline): SGDLS, YYNGEE. The CDR3 sequence is 15 residues long. V lost 2 bases, J lost 0 bases, and 6 bases lay in between. DNA for the CDR3: TGTGCCAGCAGCGTTGGTCCCTCTGGGGCCAACGTCCTGACTTTC. It codes for CASSVGPSGANVLTF. Drawing the rest from reference TRBV9 and TRBJ2-6, the complete variable domain is DSGVTQTPKHLITATGQRVTLRCSPRSGDLSVYWYQQSLDQGLQFLIQYYNGEERAKGNILERFSAQQFPDLHSELNLSSLELGDSALYFCASSVGPSGANVLTFGAGSRLTVL.

J is TRBJ1-2 and V is TRBV4-1; 9 nucleotides agree with TRBD1. With 3 bases clipped from V and 1 base from J, the junction kept 12 bases outside the gene matches. CDR1 and CDR2 from the germline V gene are MGHRA and YSYEKL. The CDR3 runs to 18 residues. The CDR3 bases are TGCGCCAGCAGCCAGATGCTCCGGGGACAGGGACGTAACTATGGCTACACCTTC. Translating it yields CASSQMLRGQGRNYGYTF.

There are a few counts of this clonotype. The chain is built from TRBV5-6 and TRBJ2-7, with D maybe TRBD1 (6 bases). V gave up 3 bases and J gave up 3 bases, with 31 bases separating them. Germline loops: CDR1 SGHDT, CDR2 YYEEEE. The length of the CDR3 is 20 residues. CDR3 bases: TGTGCCAGCAGCTACCGTCTAGAAGGACAGAAACATTCTAAGAGCTACGAGCAGTACTTC. It specifies CASSYRLEGQKHSKSYEQYF.

Of note for this clonotype: Possible read error: a much larger clone is one base away. The genes are TRBV30 and TRBJ2-5; D call uncertain. The assigned J gene may be wrong: the sequence end matches TRBJ2-1 better. CDR1 and CDR2 from the germline V gene are GTSNPN and SVGIG (reference sequence). The CDR3 runs 13 residues. The CDR3 here is CAWSVIFQETQFF. The CDR3 DNA is TGTGCCTGGAGTGTAATCTTCCAAGAGACCCAGTTCTTC.

J is TRBJ2-6 and V is TRBV4-2, with TRBD1 matching over 9 bases. Germline V lookup: CDR1 LGHNA, CDR2 YNFKEQ. Trimming at V came to 4 bases and at J to 3 bases, leaving 10 bases not matched to a gene. The CDR3 spans 18 residues. CDR3 coding DNA: TGTGCCAGCAGCCTTCCGGGACAGGGAGTTTTTGGGGCCAACGTCCTGACTTTC. This translates into CASSLPGQGVFGANVLTF.

Many counts were recorded for this clonotype. The chain has TRBV11-3 and TRBJ2-7, with D possibly matching TRBD1 (5 bases). CDR3 size: 13 residues. Between the trimmed V and J ends, which lost 5 bases and 0 bases, there was a span of 8 bases. Germline V CDR1 and CDR2: SGHNT, YENEEA. The CDR3 sequence: CASSQDISYEQYF. The CDR3 nucleotides read TGTGCCAGCAGCCAGGACATCTCCTACGAGCAGTACTTC.

This clonotype was observed a handful of times. The gene calls are TRBV2 and TRBJ2-1; D perhaps matches TRBD2 (6 bases). Trimming took off 2 bases at V and 10 bases at J, with 12 bases between the two ends. In germline, CDR1 is SNHLY, CDR2 FYNNEI. The CDR3 spans 13 residues. CDR3 sequence reads: CASSEYGSGEQFF. CDR3 nucleotide sequence: TGTGCCAGCAGTGAATACGGGAGCGGAGAGCAGTTCTTC. The whole variable domain, remainder taken from reference TRBV2 and TRBJ2-1, is EPEVTQTPSHQVTQMGQEVILRCVPISNHLYFYWYRQILGQKVEFLVSFYNNEISEKSEIFDDQFSVERPDGSNFTLKIRSTKLEDSAMYFCASSEYGSGEQFFGPGTRLTVL.

The table lists this clonotype with a few counts. The chain carries TRBV4-1 and TRBJ2-4; no firm D call. CDR1 MGHRA and CDR2 YSYEKL come from the germline V gene. The CDR3 spans 17 residues. V was cut by 4 bases and J by 0 bases, with 16 bases left in between. For the CDR3, the DNA is TGCGCCAGCAGCCTCCTGGTCCCGAAACTAGCCAAAAACATTCAGTACTTC. Protein: CASSLLVPKLAKNIQYF.

V gene TRBV4-1 combines with J gene TRBJ2-4, with D possibly matching TRBD1 (6 bases). This CDR3 comprises 16 residues. Germline V gives CDR1 MGHRA, CDR2 YSYEKL. The V end was cut by 2 bases, the J end by 4 bases, with 15 bases between. Here the CDR3 reads CASSQLMTGRKNIQYF. CDR3 in DNA: TGCGCCAGCAGCCAACTTATGACAGGTCGAAAAAACATTCAGTACTTC.

This CDR3 reads CASSFLPDEQFF. The DNA for the CDR3 is TGCGCCAGCAGCTTCTTGCCGGATGAGCAGTTCTTC. The V and J genes are TRBV5-1 and TRBJ2-1; D is undetermined. The CDR3 covers 12 residues. In germline, CDR1 is SGHRS, CDR2 YFSETQ. Trimming took 2 bases from V and 8 from J, leaving 8 bases between them.

The chain couples TRBV24-1 to TRBJ2-7, with 7 positions matching TRBD1. CDR1 and CDR2 (germline): KGHDR, SFDVKD. The V gene end was trimmed by 11 bases and the J gene end by 3 bases; junction bases not matched to a gene: 12. There are 14 residues in the CDR3. In DNA, the CDR3 is TGTGCCATCAAAAATGGCGCAGGGGGCTACGAGCAGTACTTC. The encoded protein is CAIKNGAGGYEQYF.

There are a few counts of this clonotype. The chain joins TRBV29-1 to TRBJ1-2; D ambiguous. The CDR3 contains 13 residues. Germline V CDR1 and CDR2: SQVTM, ANQGSEA. Trimming took 4 bases from V and 4 from J, leaving 13 bases between them. The CDR3, as DNA: TGCAGCGTTGTGGCCGGGAGAGGCTATGGCTACACCTTC. Its protein is CSVVAGRGYGYTF. The whole variable domain, remainder taken from reference TRBV29-1 and TRBJ1-2, is SAVISQKPSRDICQRGTSLTIQCQVDSQVTMMFWYRQQPGQSLTLIATANQGSEATYESGFVIDKFPISRPNLTFSTLTVSNMSPEDSSIYLCSVVAGRGYGYTFGSGTRLTVV.

This clonotype has only a few counts. The gene calls are TRBV9 and TRBJ2-2; D gene uncertain. Trimming pared 4 bases from V and 0 bases from J, leaving 10 bases between. The germline V gene encodes CDR1 SGDLS and CDR2 YYNGEE. CDR3 length: 15 amino acids. CDR3 in DNA: TGTGCCAGCAGCCCCACAGCCCCGAACACCGGGGAGCTGTTTTTT. As protein: CASSPTAPNTGELFF.

This clonotype was recorded many times. The chain employs TRBV25-1 and TRBJ2-7; D remains unclear. Per germline, CDR1 MGHDK and CDR2 SYGVNS. Trimming cost V 2 bases and J 0 bases, with 5 bases left between them. This CDR3 comprises 13 residues. The CDR3 spells CASSETGSYEQYF. DNA of the CDR3: TGTGCCAGCAGTGAAACGGGCTCCTACGAGCAGTACTTC.

This clonotype was observed a handful of times. The CDR3 sequence: CASSLGALRTSGAFEAFF. DNA for the CDR3: TGCGCCAGCAGCTTGGGGGCCCTCCGGACATCGGGGGCGTTTGAAGCTTTCTTT. The genes are TRBV5-1 and TRBJ1-1; a possible D gene is TRBD1 (6 bases). The CDR3 covers 18 residues. Germline V gene lookup returns CDR1 SGHRS and CDR2 YFSETQ. With 0 bases removed from V and 7 bases from J, the gap between germline ends came to 25 bases.

In regard to this clonotype: Without the conserved terminal phenylalanine or tryptophan, this CDR3 likely stems from a read error. The CDR3, as DNA: TGTGCCAGCAGTTACTCGAAACCCACGTTCCAGGAGCAGTACTCC. This encodes CASSYSKPTFQEQYS. V and J are TRBV6-5 and TRBJ2-7; D is uncertain. The CDR3 runs 15 residues. Trimming removed 0 bases from V and 7 bases from J, with 16 bases in between. Germline CDR1 MNHEY, CDR2 SVGAGI.

This clonotype has just a few counts. The chain has TRBV3-1 and TRBJ2-7; TRBD2 aligns across 7 bases. The germline V gene has CDR1 LGHDT and CDR2 YNNKEL (reference sequence). The CDR3 is 17 amino acids. V dropped 3 bases and J dropped 6; count of bases not matched to a gene: 17. The CDR3 region is CASSHPRWRELRSEQYF. CDR3 coding DNA: TGTGCCAGCAGCCACCCCCGGTGGCGGGAGCTTAGGAGCGAGCAGTACTTC.

A few counts support this clonotype. This chain uses TRBV12-3 or TRBV12-4 with TRBJ2-5, with 13 bases that match TRBD2. V trimming: 6 bases; J trimming: 5 bases; junction bases outside the gene matches: 9. The CDR3 runs to 16 residues. Here the CDR3 reads CASSLRTSGSTETQYF. In DNA form, the CDR3 reads TGTGCCAGCAGCCTACGGACTAGCGGGAGTACCGAGACCCAGTACTTC.